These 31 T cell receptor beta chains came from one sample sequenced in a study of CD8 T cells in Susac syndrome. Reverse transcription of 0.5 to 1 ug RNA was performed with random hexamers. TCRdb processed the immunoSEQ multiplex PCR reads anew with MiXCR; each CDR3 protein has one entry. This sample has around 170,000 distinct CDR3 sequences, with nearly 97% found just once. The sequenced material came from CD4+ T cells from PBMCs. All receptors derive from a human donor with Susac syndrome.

CDR3 nucleotide sequence: TGCGCCAGCAGCATCAGGGGGCATGGGGCCAACGTCCTGACTTTC. Residues: CASSIRGHGANVLTF. The V gene is TRBV5-1, the J gene TRBJ2-6; 8 nucleotides agree with TRBD1. V dropped 4 bases and J dropped 3; count of bases not matched to a gene: 3. The CDR3 has 15 residues. CDR1 and CDR2 from the germline V gene are SGHRS and YFSETQ.

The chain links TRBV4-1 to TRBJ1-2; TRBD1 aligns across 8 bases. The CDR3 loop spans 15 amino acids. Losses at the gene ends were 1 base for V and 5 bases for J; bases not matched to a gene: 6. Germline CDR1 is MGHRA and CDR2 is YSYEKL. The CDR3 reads CASSQVTGVEYGYTF. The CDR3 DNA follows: TGCGCCAGCAGCCAAGTGACAGGGGTTGAATATGGCTACACCTTC.

Written as DNA, the CDR3 is TGTGCCAGCAGCTCAACCCCCCAGGGCTCTGGGGCCAACGTCCTGACTTTC. Translation gives CASSSTPQGSGANVLTF. V usage is TRBV7-6 and J usage is TRBJ2-6; weak D call: TRBD1 (5 bases). This CDR3 comprises 17 residues. In germline, CDR1 is SGHVS, CDR2 FNYEAQ. The ends were cut back, 4 bases at V and 0 bases at J, with 13 bases in the middle. The variable domain in full, with the rest retrieved from reference TRBV7-6 and TRBJ2-6, is GAGVSQSPRYKVTKRGQDVALRCDPISGHVSLYWYRQALGQGPEFLTYFNYEAQQDKSGLPNDRFSAERPEGSISTLTIQRTEQRDSAMYRCASSSTPQGSGANVLTFGAGSRLTVL.

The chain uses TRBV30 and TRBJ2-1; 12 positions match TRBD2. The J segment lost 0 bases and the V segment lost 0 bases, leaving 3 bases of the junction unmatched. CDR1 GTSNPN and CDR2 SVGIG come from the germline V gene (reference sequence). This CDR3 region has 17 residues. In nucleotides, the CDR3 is TGTGCCTGGAGTGTCCTAGCGGGGGGGGTCTCCTACAATGAGCAGTTCTTC. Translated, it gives CAWSVLAGGVSYNEQFF.

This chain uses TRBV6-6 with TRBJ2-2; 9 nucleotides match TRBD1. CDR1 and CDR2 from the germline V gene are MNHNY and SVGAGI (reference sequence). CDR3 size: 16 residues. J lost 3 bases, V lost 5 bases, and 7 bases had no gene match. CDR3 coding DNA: TGTGCCAGCAGTACCCCAACAGGGGGCTACACCGGGGAGCTGTTTTTT. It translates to CASSTPTGGYTGELFF.

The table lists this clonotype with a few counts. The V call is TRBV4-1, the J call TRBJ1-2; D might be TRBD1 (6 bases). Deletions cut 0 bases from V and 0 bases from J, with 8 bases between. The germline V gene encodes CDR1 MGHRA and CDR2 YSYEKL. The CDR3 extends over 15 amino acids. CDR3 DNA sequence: TGCGCCAGCAGCCAAGAGGGGGCCTCTAACTATGGCTACACCTTC. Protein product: CASSQEGASNYGYTF.

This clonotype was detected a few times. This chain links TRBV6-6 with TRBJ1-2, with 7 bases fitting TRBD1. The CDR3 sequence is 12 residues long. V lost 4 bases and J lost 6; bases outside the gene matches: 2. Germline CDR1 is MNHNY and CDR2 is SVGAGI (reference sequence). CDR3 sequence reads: CASSSDRDGYTF. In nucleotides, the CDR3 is TGTGCCAGCAGTTCCGACAGGGATGGCTACACCTTC.

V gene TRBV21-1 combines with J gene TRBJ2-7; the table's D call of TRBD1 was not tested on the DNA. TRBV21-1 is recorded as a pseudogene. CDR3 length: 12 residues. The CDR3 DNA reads TGTGCCAGCAGCTACCGGGACTACGAGCAGTACTTC. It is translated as CASSYRDYEQYF.

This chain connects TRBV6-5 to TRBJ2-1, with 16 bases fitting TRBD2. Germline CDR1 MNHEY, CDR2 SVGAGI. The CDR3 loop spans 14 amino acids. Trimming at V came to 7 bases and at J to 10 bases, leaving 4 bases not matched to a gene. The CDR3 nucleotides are TGTGCCAGCACCTTGGGACTAGCGGGGGGGGAGCAGTTCTTC. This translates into CASTLGLAGGEQFF.

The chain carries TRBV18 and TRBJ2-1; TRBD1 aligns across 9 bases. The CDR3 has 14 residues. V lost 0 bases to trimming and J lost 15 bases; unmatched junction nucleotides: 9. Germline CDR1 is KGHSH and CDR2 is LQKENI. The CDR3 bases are TGTGCCAGCTCACCACCGGGACAGGGCGTATCGTTGTTCTTC. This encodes CASSPPGQGVSLFF. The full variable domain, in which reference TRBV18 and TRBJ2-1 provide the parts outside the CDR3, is NAGVMQNPRHLVRRRGQEARLRCSPMKGHSHVYWYRQLPEEGLKFMVYLQKENIIDESGMPKERFSAEFPKEGPSILRIQQVVRGDSAAYFCASSPPGQGVSLFFGPGTRLTVL.

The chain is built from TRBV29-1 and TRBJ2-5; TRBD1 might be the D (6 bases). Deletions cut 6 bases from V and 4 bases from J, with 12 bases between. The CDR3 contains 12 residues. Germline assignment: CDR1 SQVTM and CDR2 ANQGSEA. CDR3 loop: CSVTRGGETQYF. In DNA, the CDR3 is TGCAGCGTAACCAGGGGTGGAGAGACCCAGTACTTC.

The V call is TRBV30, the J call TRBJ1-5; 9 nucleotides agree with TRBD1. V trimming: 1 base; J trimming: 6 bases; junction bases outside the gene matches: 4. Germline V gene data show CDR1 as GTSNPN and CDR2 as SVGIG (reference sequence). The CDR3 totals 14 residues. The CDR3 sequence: CAWSGGQGGQPQHF. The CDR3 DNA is TGTGCCTGGAGTGGGGGACAGGGAGGTCAGCCCCAGCATTTT.

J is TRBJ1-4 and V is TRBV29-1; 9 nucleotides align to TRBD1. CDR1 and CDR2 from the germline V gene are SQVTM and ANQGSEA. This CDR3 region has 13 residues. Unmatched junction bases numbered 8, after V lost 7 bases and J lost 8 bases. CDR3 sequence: CSAGDRAYEKLFF. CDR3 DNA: TGCAGCGCTGGGGACAGGGCCTACGAAAAACTGTTTTTT.

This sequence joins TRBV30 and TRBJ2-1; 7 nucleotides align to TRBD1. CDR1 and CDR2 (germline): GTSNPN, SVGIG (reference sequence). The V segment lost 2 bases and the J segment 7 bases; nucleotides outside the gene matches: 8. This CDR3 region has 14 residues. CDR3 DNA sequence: TGTGCCTGGAGTTCACCGGGGACAGTTAATGAGCAGTTCTTC. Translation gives CAWSSPGTVNEQFF.

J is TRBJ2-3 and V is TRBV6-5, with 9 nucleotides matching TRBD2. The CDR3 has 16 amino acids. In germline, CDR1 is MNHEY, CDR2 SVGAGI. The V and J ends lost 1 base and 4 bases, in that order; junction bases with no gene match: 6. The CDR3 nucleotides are TGTGCCAGCAGTTACTGGCGGGGGGGCGGGGCAGATACGCAGTATTTT. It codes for CASSYWRGGGADTQYF.

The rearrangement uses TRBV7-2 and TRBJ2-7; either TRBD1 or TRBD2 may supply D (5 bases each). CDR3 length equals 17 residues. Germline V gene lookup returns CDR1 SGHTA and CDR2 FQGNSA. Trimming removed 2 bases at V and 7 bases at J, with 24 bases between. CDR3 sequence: CASSLRGAGAPYGEQYF. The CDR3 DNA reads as TGTGCCAGCAGCTTAAGAGGCGCCGGGGCCCCATATGGTGAGCAGTACTTC.

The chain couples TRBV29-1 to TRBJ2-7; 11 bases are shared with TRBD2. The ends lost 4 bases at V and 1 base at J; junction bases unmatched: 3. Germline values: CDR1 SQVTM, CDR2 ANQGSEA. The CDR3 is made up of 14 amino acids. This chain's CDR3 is CSVASSGGSYEQYF. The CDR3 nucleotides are TGCAGCGTTGCTTCTAGCGGGGGGTCCTACGAGCAGTACTTC.

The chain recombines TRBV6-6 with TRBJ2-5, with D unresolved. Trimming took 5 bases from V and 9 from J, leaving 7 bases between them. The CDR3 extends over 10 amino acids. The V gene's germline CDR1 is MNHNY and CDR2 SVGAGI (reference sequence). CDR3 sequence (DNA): TGTGCCAGCAGTGGACGTGCCCAGTACTTC. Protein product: CASSGRAQYF.

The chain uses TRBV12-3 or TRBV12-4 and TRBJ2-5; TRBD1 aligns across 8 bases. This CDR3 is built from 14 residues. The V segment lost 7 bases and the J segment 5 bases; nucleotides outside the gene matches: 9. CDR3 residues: CASKATPGGETQYF. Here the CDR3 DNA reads TGTGCCAGCAAAGCGACCCCAGGGGGCGAGACCCAGTACTTC.

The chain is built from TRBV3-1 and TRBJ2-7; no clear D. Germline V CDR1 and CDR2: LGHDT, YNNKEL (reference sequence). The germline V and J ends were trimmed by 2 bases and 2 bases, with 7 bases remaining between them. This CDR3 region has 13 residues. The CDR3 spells CASSQLGTYEQYF. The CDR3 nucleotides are TGTGCCAGCAGCCAACTGGGAACCTACGAGCAGTACTTC.

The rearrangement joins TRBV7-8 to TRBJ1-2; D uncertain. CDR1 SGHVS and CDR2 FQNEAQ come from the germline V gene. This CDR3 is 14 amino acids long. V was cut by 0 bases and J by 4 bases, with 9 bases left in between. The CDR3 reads CASSLARQSYGYTF. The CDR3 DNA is TGTGCCAGCAGCTTAGCGCGGCAGTCCTATGGCTACACCTTC.

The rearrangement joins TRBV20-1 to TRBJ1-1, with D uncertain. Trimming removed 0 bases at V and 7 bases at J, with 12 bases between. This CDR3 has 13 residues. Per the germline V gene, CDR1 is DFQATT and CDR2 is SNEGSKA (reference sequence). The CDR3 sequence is CSARDRVKDEAFF. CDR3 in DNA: TGCAGTGCTAGAGATCGCGTCAAGGATGAAGCTTTCTTT.

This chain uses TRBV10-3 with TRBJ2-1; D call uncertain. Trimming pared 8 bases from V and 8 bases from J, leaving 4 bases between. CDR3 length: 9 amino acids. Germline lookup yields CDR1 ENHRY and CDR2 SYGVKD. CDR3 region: CAIGHEQFF. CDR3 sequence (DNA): TGTGCCATCGGGCATGAGCAGTTCTTC.

CDR3 protein: CACCRDTINYGYTF. Written as DNA, the CDR3 is TGTGCCTGCTGCCGGGACACTATTAACTATGGCTACACCTTC. V gene TRBV30 combines with J gene TRBJ1-2, with a possible D match to TRBD1 (6 bases). V shed 6 bases and J shed 1 base, with 15 bases lying between them. This CDR3 is built from 14 residues. Germline V lookup: CDR1 GTSNPN, CDR2 SVGIG (reference sequence).

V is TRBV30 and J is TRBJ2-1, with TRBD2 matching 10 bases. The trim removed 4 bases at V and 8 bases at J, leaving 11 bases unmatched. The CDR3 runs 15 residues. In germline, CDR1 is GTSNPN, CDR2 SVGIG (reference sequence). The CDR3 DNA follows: TGTGCCTGGACCGCGGGACTAGCGATAACCGATGAGCAGTTCTTC. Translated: CAWTAGLAITDEQFF.

The CDR3 DNA sequence: TGTGCCTGGAGTGTCGGACTGGTTCTCTCTCAAGAGACCCAGTACTTC. Its protein product is CAWSVGLVLSQETQYF. V gene TRBV30 combines with J gene TRBJ2-5; a weak D match, TRBD2 (5 bases). Germline V gene data show CDR1 as GTSNPN and CDR2 as SVGIG (reference sequence). Trimming took off 0 bases at V and 2 bases at J, with 16 bases between the two ends. The CDR3 is 16 residues long.

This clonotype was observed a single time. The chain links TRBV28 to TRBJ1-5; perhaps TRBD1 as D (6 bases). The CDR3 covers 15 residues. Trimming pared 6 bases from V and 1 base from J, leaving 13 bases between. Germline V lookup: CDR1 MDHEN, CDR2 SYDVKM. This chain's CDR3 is CASRTGGSSNQPQHF. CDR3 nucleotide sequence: TGTGCCAGCAGGACGGGGGGCAGCAGCAATCAGCCCCAGCATTTT. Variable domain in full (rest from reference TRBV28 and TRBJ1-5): DVKVTQSSRYLVKRTGEKVFLECVQDMDHENMFWYRQDPGLGLRLIYFSYDVKMKEKGDIPEGYSVSREKKERFSLILESASTNQTSMYLCASRTGGSSNQPQHFGDGTRLSIL.

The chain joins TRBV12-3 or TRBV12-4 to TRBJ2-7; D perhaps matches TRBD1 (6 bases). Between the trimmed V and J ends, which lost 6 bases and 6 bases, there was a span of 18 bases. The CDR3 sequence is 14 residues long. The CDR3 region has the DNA TGTGCCAGCAGAGGACAGTTCGATGCGATCGAGCAGTACTTC. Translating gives CASRGQFDAIEQYF.

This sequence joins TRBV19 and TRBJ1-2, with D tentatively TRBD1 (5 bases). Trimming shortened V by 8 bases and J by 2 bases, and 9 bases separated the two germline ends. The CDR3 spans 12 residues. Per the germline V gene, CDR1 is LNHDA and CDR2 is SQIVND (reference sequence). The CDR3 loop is CASRQGNYGYTF. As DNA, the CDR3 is TGTGCCAGTCGTCAGGGAAACTATGGCTACACCTTC.

DNA for the CDR3: TGCGCCAGCAGCCTTAGCGGGGGGGCCCCAAATGAGCAGTTCTTC. Protein: CASSLSGGAPNEQFF. The rearrangement links TRBV5-1 to TRBJ2-1, with 11 bases that match TRBD2. This CDR3 region has 15 residues. V lost 4 bases, J lost 7 bases, and 7 bases stayed unmatched. Germline V CDR1 and CDR2: SGHRS, YFSETQ.

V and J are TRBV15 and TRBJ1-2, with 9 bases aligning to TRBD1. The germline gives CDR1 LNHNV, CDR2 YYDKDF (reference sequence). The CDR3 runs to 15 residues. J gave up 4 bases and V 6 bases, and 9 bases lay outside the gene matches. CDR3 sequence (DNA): TGTGCCACCAGGCCTCAGGGACAGGGCATCTATGGCTACACCTTC. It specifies CATRPQGQGIYGYTF.